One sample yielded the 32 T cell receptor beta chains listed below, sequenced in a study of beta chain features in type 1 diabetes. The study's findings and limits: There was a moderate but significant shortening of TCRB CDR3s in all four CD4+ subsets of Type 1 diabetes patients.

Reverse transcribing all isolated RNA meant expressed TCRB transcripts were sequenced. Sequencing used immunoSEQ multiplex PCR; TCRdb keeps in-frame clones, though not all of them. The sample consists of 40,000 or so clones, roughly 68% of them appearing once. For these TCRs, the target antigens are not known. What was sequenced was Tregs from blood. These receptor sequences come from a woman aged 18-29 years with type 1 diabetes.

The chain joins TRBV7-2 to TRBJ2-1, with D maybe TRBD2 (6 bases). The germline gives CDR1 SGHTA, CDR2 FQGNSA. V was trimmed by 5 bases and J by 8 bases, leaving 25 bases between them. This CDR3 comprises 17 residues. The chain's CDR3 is CASSRMALGRGSHEQFF. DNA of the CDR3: TGTGCCAGCAGCCGAATGGCACTAGGTCGGGGGTCTCATGAGCAGTTCTTC.

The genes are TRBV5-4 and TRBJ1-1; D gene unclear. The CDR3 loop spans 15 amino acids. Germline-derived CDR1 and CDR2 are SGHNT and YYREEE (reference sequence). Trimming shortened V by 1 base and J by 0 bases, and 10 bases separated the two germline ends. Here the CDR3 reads CASSLPSLMNTEAFF. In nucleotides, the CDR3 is TGTGCCAGCAGCTTGCCATCCCTAATGAACACTGAAGCTTTCTTT. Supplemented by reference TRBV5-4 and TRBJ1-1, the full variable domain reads ETGVTQSPTHLIKTRGQQVTLRCSSQSGHNTVSWYQQALGQGPQFIFQYYREEENGRGNFPPRFSGLQFPNYSSELNVNALELDDSALYLCASSLPSLMNTEAFFGQGTRLTVV.

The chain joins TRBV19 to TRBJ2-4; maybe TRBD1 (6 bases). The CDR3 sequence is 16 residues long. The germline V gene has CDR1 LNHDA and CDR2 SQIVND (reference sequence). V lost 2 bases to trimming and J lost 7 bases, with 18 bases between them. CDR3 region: CASSIHLEGDRNIQYF. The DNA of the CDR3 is TGTGCCAGTAGTATACATTTAGAAGGCGACAGGAACATTCAGTACTTC.

CDR3 protein: CASVGTSGSYNEQFF. CDR3 DNA: TGCGCCAGCGTGGGTACTAGCGGGTCCTACAATGAGCAGTTCTTC. V gene TRBV5-1 combines with J gene TRBJ2-1; 9 bases match TRBD2. The CDR3 has 15 amino acids. Looked up from germline, CDR1 is SGHRS and CDR2 is YFSETQ. V lost 7 bases, J lost 1 base, and 6 bases stayed unmatched.

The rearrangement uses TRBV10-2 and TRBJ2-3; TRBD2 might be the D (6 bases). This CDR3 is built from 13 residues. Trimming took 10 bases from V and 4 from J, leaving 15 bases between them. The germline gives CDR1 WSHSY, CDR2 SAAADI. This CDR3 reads CATGTAPSDTQYF. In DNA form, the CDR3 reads TGCGCCACCGGGACTGCCCCTTCAGATACGCAGTATTTT.

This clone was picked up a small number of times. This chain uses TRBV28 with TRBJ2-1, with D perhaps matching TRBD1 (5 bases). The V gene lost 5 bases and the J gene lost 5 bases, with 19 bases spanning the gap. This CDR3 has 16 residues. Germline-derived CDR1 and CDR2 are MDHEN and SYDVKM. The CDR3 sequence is CASSPAPGFADNEQFF. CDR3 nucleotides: TGTGCCAGCAGTCCCGCGCCAGGGTTTGCGGACAATGAGCAGTTCTTC. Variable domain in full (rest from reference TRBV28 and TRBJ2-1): DVKVTQSSRYLVKRTGEKVFLECVQDMDHENMFWYRQDPGLGLRLIYFSYDVKMKEKGDIPEGYSVSREKKERFSLILESASTNQTSMYLCASSPAPGFADNEQFFGPGTRLTVL.

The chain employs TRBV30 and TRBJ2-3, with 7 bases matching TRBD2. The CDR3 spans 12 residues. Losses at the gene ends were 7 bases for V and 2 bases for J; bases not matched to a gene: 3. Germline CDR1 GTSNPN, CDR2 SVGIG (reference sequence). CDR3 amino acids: CAFGLVTDTQYF. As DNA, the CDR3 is TGTGCCTTTGGACTAGTCACAGATACGCAGTATTTT.

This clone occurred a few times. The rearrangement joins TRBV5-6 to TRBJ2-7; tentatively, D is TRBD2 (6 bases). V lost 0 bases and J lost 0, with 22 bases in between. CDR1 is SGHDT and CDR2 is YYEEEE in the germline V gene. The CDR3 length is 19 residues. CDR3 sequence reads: CASSLEVTRDLLPSYEQYF. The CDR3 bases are TGTGCCAGCAGCTTGGAGGTGACTAGAGATTTATTACCCTCCTACGAGCAGTACTTC.

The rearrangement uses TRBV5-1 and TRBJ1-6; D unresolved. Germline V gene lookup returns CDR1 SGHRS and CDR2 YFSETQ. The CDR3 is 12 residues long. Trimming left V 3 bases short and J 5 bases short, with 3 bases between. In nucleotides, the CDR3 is TGCGCCAGCAGCTCTAATAATTCACCCCTCCACTTT. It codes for CASSSNNSPLHF.

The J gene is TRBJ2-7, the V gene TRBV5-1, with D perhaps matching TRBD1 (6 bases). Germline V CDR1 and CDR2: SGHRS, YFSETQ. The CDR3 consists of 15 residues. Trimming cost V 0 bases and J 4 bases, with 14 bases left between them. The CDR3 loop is CASSLGPGDEYEQYF. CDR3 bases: TGCGCCAGCAGCTTGGGCCCAGGGGACGAATACGAGCAGTACTTC.

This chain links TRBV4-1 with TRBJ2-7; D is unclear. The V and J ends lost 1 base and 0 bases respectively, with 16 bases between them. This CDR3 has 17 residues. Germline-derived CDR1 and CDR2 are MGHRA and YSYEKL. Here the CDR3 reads CASSQGLGTASSYEQYF. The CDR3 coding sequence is TGCGCCAGCAGCCAAGGCCTTGGAACAGCCTCCTCCTACGAGCAGTACTTC.

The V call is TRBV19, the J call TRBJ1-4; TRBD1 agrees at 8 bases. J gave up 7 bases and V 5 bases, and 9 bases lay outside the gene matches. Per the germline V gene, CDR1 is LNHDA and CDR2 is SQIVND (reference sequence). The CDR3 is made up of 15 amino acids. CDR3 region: CASSEAGTGGEKLFF. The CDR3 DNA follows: TGTGCCAGTAGTGAAGCCGGGACAGGCGGTGAAAAACTGTTTTTT.

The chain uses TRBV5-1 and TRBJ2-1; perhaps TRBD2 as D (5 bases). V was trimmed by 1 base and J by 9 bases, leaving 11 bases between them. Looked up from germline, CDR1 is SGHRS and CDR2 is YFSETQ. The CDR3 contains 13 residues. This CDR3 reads CASSLSTTGEQFF. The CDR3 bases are TGCGCCAGCAGCTTGTCGACTACGGGTGAGCAGTTCTTC.

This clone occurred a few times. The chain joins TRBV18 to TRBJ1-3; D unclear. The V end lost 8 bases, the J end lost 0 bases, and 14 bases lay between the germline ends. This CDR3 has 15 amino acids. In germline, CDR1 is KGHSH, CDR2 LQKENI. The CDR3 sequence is CASQPSGSSGNTIYF. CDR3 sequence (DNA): TGTGCCAGCCAACCGTCGGGGAGCTCTGGAAACACCATATATTTT.

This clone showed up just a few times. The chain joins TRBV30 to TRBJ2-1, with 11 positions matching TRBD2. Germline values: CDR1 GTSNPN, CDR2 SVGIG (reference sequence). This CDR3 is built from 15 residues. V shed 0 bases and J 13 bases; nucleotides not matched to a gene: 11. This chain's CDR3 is CAWSVIAGGGEIQFF. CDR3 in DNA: TGTGCCTGGAGTGTTATAGCGGGAGGGGGGGAGATTCAGTTCTTC.

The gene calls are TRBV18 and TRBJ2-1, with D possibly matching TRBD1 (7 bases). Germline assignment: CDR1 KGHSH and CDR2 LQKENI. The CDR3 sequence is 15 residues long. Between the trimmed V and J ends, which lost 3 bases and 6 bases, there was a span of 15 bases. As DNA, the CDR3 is TGTGCCAGCTCACCGGGGGGCCAGGGGGGCAATGAGCAGTTCTTC. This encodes CASSPGGQGGNEQFF.

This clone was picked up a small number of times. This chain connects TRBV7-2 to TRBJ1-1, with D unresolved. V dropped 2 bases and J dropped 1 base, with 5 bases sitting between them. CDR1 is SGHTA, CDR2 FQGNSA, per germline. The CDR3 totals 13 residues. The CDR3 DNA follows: TGTGCCAGCAGCTTAAGAGGGAACACTGAAGCTTTCTTT. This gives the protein CASSLRGNTEAFF.

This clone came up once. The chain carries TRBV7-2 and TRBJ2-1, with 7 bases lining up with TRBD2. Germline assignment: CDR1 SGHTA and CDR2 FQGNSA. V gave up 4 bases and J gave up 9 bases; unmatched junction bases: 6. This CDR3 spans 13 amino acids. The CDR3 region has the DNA TGTGCCAGCAGCTCCCAACTAGCGAGTGAGCAGTTCTTC. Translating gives CASSSQLASEQFF.

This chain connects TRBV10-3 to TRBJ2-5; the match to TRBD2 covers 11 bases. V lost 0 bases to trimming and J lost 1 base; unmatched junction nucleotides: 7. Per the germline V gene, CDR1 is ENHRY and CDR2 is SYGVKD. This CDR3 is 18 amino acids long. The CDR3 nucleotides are TGTGCCATCAGTGAGTCCCGGACTAGCGGGCGATTCCAAGAGACCCAGTACTTC. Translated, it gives CAISESRTSGRFQETQYF.

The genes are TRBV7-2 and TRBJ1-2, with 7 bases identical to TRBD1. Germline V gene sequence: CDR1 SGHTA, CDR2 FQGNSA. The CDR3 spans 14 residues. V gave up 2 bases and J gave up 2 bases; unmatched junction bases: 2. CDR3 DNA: TGTGCCAGCAGCTTATCGGGACAGAACTATGGCTACACCTTC. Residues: CASSLSGQNYGYTF.

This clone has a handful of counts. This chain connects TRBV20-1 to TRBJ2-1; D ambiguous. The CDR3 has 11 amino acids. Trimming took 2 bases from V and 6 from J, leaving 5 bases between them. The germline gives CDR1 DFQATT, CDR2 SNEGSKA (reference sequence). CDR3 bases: TGCAGTGCTAGACTGCGCAATGAGCAGTTCTTC. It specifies CSARLRNEQFF.

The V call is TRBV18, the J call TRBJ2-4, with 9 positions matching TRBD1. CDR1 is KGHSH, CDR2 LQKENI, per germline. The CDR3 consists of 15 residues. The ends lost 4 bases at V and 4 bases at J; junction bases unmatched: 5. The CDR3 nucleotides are TGTGCCAGCTCACGGGGACAGGGTGGAAAAAACATTCAGTACTTC. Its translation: CASSRGQGGKNIQYF.

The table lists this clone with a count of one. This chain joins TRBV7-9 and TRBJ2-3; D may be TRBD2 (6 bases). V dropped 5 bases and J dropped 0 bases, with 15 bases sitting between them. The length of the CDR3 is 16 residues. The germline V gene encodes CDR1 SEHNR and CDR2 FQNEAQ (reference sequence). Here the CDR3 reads CASSPKLGTSTDTQYF. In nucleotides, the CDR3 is TGTGCCAGCAGCCCAAAACTGGGGACTAGCACAGATACGCAGTATTTT.

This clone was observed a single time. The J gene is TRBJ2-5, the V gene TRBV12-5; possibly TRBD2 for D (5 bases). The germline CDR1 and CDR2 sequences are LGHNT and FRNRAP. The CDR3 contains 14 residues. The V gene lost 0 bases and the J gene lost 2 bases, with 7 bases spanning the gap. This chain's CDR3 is CASGLVLGQETQYF. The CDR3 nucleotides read TGTGCTAGTGGTTTGGTACTAGGTCAAGAGACCCAGTACTTC.

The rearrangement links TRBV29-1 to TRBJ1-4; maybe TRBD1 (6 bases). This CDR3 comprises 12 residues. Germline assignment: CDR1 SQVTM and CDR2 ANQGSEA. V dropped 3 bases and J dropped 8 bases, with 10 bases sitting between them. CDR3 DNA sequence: TGCAGCGTTGAGACAGGTCGAGAAAAACTGTTTTTT. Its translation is CSVETGREKLFF.

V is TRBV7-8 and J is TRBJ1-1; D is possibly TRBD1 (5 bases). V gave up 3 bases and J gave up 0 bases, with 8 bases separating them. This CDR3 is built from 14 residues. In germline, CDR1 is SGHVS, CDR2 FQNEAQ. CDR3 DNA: TGTGCCAGCAGCTTCAGGGATATGAACACTGAAGCTTTCTTT. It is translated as CASSFRDMNTEAFF.

Here the CDR3 reads CASSIGQGIPAPYNEQFF. The CDR3 DNA sequence: TGCGCCAGCAGCATAGGACAGGGGATCCCCGCCCCCTACAATGAGCAGTTCTTC. The chain has TRBV5-1 and TRBJ2-1, with 9 bases matching TRBD1. CDR1 SGHRS and CDR2 YFSETQ come from the germline V gene. Unmatched junction bases numbered 13, after V lost 4 bases and J lost 2 bases. This CDR3 is built from 18 residues. The full variable domain, with the rest looked up from reference TRBV5-1 and TRBJ2-1, is KAGVTQTPRYLIKTRGQQVTLSCSPISGHRSVSWYQQTPGQGLQFLFEYFSETQRNKGNFPGRFSGRQFSNSRSEMNVSTLELGDSALYLCASSIGQGIPAPYNEQFFGPGTRLTVL.

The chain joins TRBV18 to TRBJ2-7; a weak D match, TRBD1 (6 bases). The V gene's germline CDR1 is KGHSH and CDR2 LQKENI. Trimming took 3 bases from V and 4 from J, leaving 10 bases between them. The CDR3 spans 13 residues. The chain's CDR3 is CASSPPGEYEQYF. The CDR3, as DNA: TGTGCCAGCTCACCTCCAGGGGAGTACGAGCAGTACTTC.

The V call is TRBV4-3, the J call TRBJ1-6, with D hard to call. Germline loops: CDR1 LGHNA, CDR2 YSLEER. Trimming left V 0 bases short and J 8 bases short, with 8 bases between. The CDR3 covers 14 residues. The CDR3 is CASSQDPRDSPLHF. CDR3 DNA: TGCGCCAGCAGCCAAGATCCGAGGGATTCACCCCTCCACTTT.

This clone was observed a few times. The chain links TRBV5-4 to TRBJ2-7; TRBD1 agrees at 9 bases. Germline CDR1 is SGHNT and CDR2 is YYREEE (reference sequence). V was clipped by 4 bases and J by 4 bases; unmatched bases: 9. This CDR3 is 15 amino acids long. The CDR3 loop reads CASSALGQGVYEQYF. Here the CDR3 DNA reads TGTGCCAGCAGCGCCCTGGGACAGGGTGTGTACGAGCAGTACTTC. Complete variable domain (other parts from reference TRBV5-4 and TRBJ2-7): ETGVTQSPTHLIKTRGQQVTLRCSSQSGHNTVSWYQQALGQGPQFIFQYYREEENGRGNFPPRFSGLQFPNYSSELNVNALELDDSALYLCASSALGQGVYEQYFGPGTRLTVT.

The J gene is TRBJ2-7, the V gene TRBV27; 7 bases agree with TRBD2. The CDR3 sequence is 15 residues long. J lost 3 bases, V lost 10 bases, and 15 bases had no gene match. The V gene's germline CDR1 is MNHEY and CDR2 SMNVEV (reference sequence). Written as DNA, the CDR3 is TGTGCCACCCGCCCCCGGGACTACCGGGGCTACGAGCAGTACTTC. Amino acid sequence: CATRPRDYRGYEQYF.

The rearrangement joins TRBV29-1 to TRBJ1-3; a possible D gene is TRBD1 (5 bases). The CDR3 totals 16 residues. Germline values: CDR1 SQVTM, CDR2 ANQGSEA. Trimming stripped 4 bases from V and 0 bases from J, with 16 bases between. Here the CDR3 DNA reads TGCAGCGTTGGTTTGATGTGGGGGGACTCTGGAAACACCATATATTTT. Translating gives CSVGLMWGDSGNTIYF.